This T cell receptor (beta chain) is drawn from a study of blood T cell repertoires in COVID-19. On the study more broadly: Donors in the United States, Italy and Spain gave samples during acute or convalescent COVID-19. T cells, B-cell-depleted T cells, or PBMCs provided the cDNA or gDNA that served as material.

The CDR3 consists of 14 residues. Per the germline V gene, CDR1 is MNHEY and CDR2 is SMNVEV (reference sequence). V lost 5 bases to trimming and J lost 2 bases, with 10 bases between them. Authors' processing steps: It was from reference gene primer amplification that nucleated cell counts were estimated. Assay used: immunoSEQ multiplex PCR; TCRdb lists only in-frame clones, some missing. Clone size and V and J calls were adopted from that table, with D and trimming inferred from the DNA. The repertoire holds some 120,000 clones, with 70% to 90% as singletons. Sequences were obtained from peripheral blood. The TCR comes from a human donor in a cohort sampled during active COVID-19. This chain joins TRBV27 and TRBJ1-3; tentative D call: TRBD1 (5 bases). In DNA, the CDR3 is TGTGCCAGCAGTCGGGGGGAACCTGGAAACACCATATATTTT. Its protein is CASSRGEPGNTIYF.